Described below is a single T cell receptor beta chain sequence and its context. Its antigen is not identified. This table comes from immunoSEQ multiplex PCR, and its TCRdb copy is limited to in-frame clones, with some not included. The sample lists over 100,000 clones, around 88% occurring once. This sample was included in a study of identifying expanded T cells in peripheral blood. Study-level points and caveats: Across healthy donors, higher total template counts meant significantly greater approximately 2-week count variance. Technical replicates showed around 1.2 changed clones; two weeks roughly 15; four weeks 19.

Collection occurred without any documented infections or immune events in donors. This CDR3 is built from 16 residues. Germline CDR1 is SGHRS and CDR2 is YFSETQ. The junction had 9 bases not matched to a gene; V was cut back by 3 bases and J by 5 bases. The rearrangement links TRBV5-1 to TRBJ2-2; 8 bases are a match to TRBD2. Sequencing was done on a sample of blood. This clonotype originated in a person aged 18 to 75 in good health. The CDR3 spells CASSSLTSGGTGELFF. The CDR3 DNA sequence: TGCGCCAGCAGCTCGCTAACTAGCGGAGGGACCGGGGAGCTGTTTTTT.